These T cell receptor beta chains were read from a single sample in a study of siplizumab effects on memory and regulatory T cells. The assay was immunoSEQ multiplex PCR, and TCRdb's table has in-frame clones only and misses some. The sample lists more than 75,000 clones, over 85% occurring once. The sample comprised CD8+ T cells sorted from blood. The receptors originated from a human donor in good health. Each CDR3 is given with its conserved first and last residue. The order of the fields is clone size, D gene, J gene, V gene, CDR3 DNA, CDR3 protein. The D gene is left open where the match is weak. Only part of the rows carry a size: once, few, many, or a class if the clone is expanded.

size: .
D: .
J: TRBJ2-7
V: TRBV28
DNA: TGTGCCAGCAGTCTCGCCGGACACATCGAGCAGTACTTC
CDR3: CASSLAGHIEQYF

size: once
D: .
J: TRBJ2-7
V: TRBV11-3
DNA: TGTGCCAGCAGCTTAGACAACTACGAGCAGTACTTC
CDR3: CASSLDNYEQYF

size: few
D: TRBD1
J: TRBJ2-1
V: TRBV7-2
DNA: TGTGCCAGCAGCTTAGCCCGCCCCGGGACAGGGGATGGCAATGAGCAGTTCTTC
CDR3: CASSLARPGTGDGNEQFF

size: .
D: TRBD1
J: TRBJ2-7
V: TRBV5-1
DNA: TGCGCCAGCAGCTATGAGGGGGCGGTGTTCGAGCAGTACTTC
CDR3: CASSYEGAVFEQYF

size: .
D: TRBD1
J: TRBJ1-5
V: TRBV5-3
DNA: TGTGCCAGAAGCTTGCCACAGGGGGAAGAAGATCAGCCCCAGCATTTT
CDR3: CARSLPQGEEDQPQHF

size: .
D: TRBD1
J: TRBJ1-2
V: TRBV7-9
DNA: TGTGCCAGCTGGGACAGCTATGGCTACACCTTC
CDR3: CASWDSYGYTF

size: medium-sized
D: TRBD1
J: TRBJ2-2
V: TRBV29-1
DNA: TGCAGCGTAACGGGACAGCCGAACACCGGGGAGCTGTTTTTT
CDR3: CSVTGQPNTGELFF

size: .
D: TRBD1
J: TRBJ1-2
V: TRBV10-3
DNA: TGTGCCATCAGTGAGTCGAGACAGGGGGGCGGCTACACCTTC
CDR3: CAISESRQGGGYTF

size: .
D: .
J: TRBJ1-1
V: TRBV30
DNA: TGTGCCTTCGGGCTGAGTTTCTTCGGCACTGAAGCTTTCTTT
CDR3: CAFGLSFFGTEAFF

size: .
D: .
J: TRBJ2-7
V: TRBV6-5
DNA: TGTGCCAGCAAAACCACCGGGACCAGGAGCGAGCAGTACTTC
CDR3: CASKTTGTRSEQYF

size: .
D: .
J: TRBJ2-7
V: TRBV4-2
DNA: TGTGCCAGCAGCACAGACCCGGGACCTACCTACGAGCAGTACTTC
CDR3: CASSTDPGPTYEQYF

size: .
D: TRBD2
J: TRBJ2-2
V: TRBV2
DNA: TGTGCCAGCAGTGAAATGGCGGGAGGGCCTTGGACCGGGGAGCTGTTTTTT
CDR3: CASSEMAGGPWTGELFF

size: .
D: TRBD1
J: TRBJ1-5
V: TRBV5-8
DNA: TGTGCCAGCAGCTCCGGGACAGGGAGGTTTCAGCCCCAGCATTTT
CDR3: CASSSGTGRFQPQHF

size: .
D: .
J: TRBJ2-5
V: TRBV30
DNA: TGTGCCTGGACCCCGGGACGGACCCAAGAGACCCAGTACTTC
CDR3: CAWTPGRTQETQYF

size: .
D: .
J: TRBJ2-1
V: TRBV6-5
DNA: TGTGCCAGCTTCAGCTCCTACAATGAGCAGTTCTTC
CDR3: CASFSSYNEQFF

size: .
D: .
J: TRBJ2-7
V: TRBV7-6
DNA: TGTGCCAGCAGCTTTAGCGGTTCCTACGAGCAGTACTTC
CDR3: CASSFSGSYEQYF

size: once
D: .
J: TRBJ1-4
V: TRBV10-3
DNA: TGTGCCATCAATGGACAACCTAATGAAAAACTGTTTTTT
CDR3: CAINGQPNEKLFF

size: .
D: TRBD1
J: TRBJ1-6
V: TRBV7-9
DNA: TGTGCCAGCAGCAGGACAGGGGATAATTCACCCCTCCACTTT
CDR3: CASSRTGDNSPLHF

size: few
D: TRBD1
J: TRBJ2-7
V: TRBV14
DNA: TGTGCCAGCAGCCAAATGACAGGGGGCCGGGAGCAGTACTTC
CDR3: CASSQMTGGREQYF

size: .
D: .
J: TRBJ2-1
V: TRBV7-6
DNA: TGTGCCAGCAGTCGACACCGACAGCCCTACAATGAGCAGTTCTTC
CDR3: CASSRHRQPYNEQFF

size: .
D: TRBD2
J: TRBJ2-3
V: TRBV5-1
DNA: TGCGCCAGCAGCTTGGTCCCAGCGGGGGGGCCCGAAGATACGCAGTATTTT
CDR3: CASSLVPAGGPEDTQYF

size: .
D: TRBD2
J: TRBJ2-1
V: TRBV13
DNA: TGTGCCAGCAGCCCCGGGGGGGTCTACAATGAGCAGTTCTTC
CDR3: CASSPGGVYNEQFF

size: .
D: .
J: TRBJ2-7
V: TRBV21-1
DNA: TGTGCCAGCAGCAAAGCACTCCACGAGCAGTACTTC
CDR3: CASSKALHEQYF

size: .
D: .
J: TRBJ2-7
V: TRBV4-2
DNA: TGTGCCAGCAGCCAAGGAACTTACGAGACCTACGAGCAGTACTTC
CDR3: CASSQGTYETYEQYF

size: .
D: TRBD1
J: TRBJ2-7
V: TRBV30
DNA: TGTGCCTGGAGCGAACAGGGGGTGGGAACGGGCTACGAGCAGTACTTC
CDR3: CAWSEQGVGTGYEQYF

size: .
D: TRBD1
J: TRBJ2-6
V: TRBV27
DNA: TGTGCCAGCAGTTTATGGGGGACAGGGGCTGTTAGCTCTGGGGCCAACGTCCTGACTTTC
CDR3: CASSLWGTGAVSSGANVLTF

size: .
D: TRBD1
J: TRBJ2-1
V: TRBV6-5
DNA: TGTGCCAGCAGTTACTCAGGGACAGGGGATTACAATGAGCAGTTCTTC
CDR3: CASSYSGTGDYNEQFF